A selection of T cell receptor beta chains follows, all from one sample in a study of Graves' ophthalmopathy and Graves' hyperthyroidism. MiXCR, applied by TCRdb to the multiplex PCR reads, yields one record per CDR3 protein. This table has a few hundred thousand distinct CDR3 sequences, around 20% appearing once. The sequenced sample consisted of peripheral blood. The source of these receptors is a woman younger than 35 with Graves' ophthalmopathy. Both conserved end residues are part of each CDR3. Fields, in order: D gene, J gene, clone size, V gene, CDR3 protein, CDR3 DNA. D genes are given only for firm matches. Size tells how often a clone was seen (once, few, many) or the class of an expanded clone, and some rows leave it out.

>-|TRBJ1-3|many|TRBV6-1
CASSPGRVTGNTIYF
TGTGCCAGCAGCCCCGGCAGGGTCACAGGAAACACCATATATTTT
>TRBD1|TRBJ1-3|-|TRBV9
CASSAQTGALPGNTIYF
TGTGCCAGCAGCGCCCAGACAGGGGCCCTACCCGGAAACACCATATATTTT
>TRBD1|TRBJ1-1|-|TRBV5-1
CASSFNSGQGVTEAFF
TGCGCCAGCAGCTTCAATTCGGGACAGGGGGTAACTGAAGCTTTCTTT
>-|TRBJ2-7|-|TRBV6-1
CASTVTPGSGEQYF
TGTGCCAGCACTGTTACCCCTGGGTCCGGGGAGCAGTACTTC
>-|TRBJ2-4|-|TRBV5-1
CASSLGGGTGGNIQYF
TGCGCCAGCAGCTTGGGAGGGGGGACTGGAGGAAACATTCAGTACTTC
>TRBD1|TRBJ1-5|many|TRBV12-5
CASAWTGDQPQHF
TGTGCTAGTGCCTGGACAGGGGATCAGCCCCAGCATTTT
>-|TRBJ1-1|many|TRBV6-5
CASSTNRDGNTEAFF
TGTGCCAGCAGCACCAACCGGGACGGGAACACTGAAGCTTTCTTT
>TRBD1|TRBJ2-5|many|TRBV10-3
CAISDRGISETQYF
TGTGCCATCAGTGACAGGGGGATCAGCGAGACCCAGTACTTC
>-|TRBJ1-2|many|TRBV4-3
CASSQTGEGGYTF
TGCGCCAGCAGCCAAACGGGGGAGGGTGGCTACACCTTC
>-|TRBJ1-1|-|TRBV4-3
CASSQVSTNTEAFF
TGCGCCAGCAGCCAAGTGTCAACTAACACTGAAGCTTTCTTT
>-|TRBJ2-2|many|TRBV6-2/TRBV6-3
CASSYMGVFGELFF
TGTGCCAGCAGTTACATGGGTGTATTTGGGGAGCTGTTTTTT
>-|TRBJ2-7|many|TRBV27
CASSSGPLAGKYF
TGTGCCAGCAGCTCCGGACCGCTTGCAGGGAAGTACTTC
>-|TRBJ2-5|many|TRBV18
CASSPLAMSQETQYF
TGTGCCAGCTCACCACTTGCGATGTCCCAAGAGACCCAGTACTTC
>-|TRBJ1-3|once|TRBV6-1
CASSELGGNTIYF
TGTGCCAGCAGTGAACTGGGAGGAAACACCATATATTTT
>-|TRBJ1-5|-|TRBV6-1
CASKTGLNNQPQHF
TGTGCCAGCAAGACAGGACTCAACAATCAGCCCCAGCATTTT
>-|TRBJ1-2|many|TRBV30
CAWNGNGYTF
TGTGCCTGGAACGGGAATGGCTACACCTTC
>-|TRBJ1-1|many|TRBV6-2/TRBV6-3
CASGLLRYTEAFF
TGTGCCAGCGGACTCCTTCGGTACACTGAAGCTTTCTTT
>TRBD1|TRBJ1-1|many|TRBV12-3/TRBV12-4
CASTVYQGARPHEAFF
TGTGCCAGCACCGTTTACCAGGGGGCGCGGCCCCATGAAGCTTTCTTT
>TRBD1|TRBJ2-2|many|TRBV24-1
CATSDWTGQSDTGELFF
TGTGCCACCAGTGATTGGACAGGGCAGTCGGACACCGGGGAGCTGTTTTTT
>-|TRBJ1-1|many|TRBV6-2/TRBV6-3
CASSYGGWEAFF
TGTGCCAGCAGTTACGGGGGCTGGGAAGCTTTCTTT
>-|TRBJ2-7|many|TRBV7-2
CASSRSAIAYEQYF
TGTGCCAGCAGCCGGAGCGCAATCGCCTACGAGCAGTACTTC
>TRBD1|TRBJ1-1|many|TRBV12-3/TRBV12-4
CATKQGRGTEAFF
TGTGCCACTAAACAGGGGCGGGGCACTGAAGCTTTCTTT
>-|TRBJ2-1|-|TRBV5-1
CASSSTLAGSSYNEQFF
TGCGCCAGCAGCTCAACCTTGGCGGGAAGCTCCTACAATGAGCAGTTCTTC
>-|TRBJ2-2|many|TRBV12-3/TRBV12-4
CASSLEGGDTGELFF
TGTGCCAGCAGTTTAGAAGGGGGAGACACCGGGGAGCTGTTTTTT
>-|TRBJ2-2|many|TRBV9
CASSIGQNTGELFF
TGTGCCAGCAGCATTGGACAGAACACCGGGGAGCTGTTTTTT
>-|TRBJ1-1|many|TRBV29-1
CSVVDTGAFF
TGCAGCGTTGTGGACACTGGGGCTTTCTTT
>-|TRBJ2-5|many|TRBV13
CASSLTVEETQYF
TGTGCCAGCAGCCTGACGGTAGAAGAGACCCAGTACTTC
>TRBD1|TRBJ1-1|-|TRBV6-2/TRBV6-3
CASRRQGFGTEAFF
TGTGCCAGCAGGAGACAGGGATTTGGCACTGAAGCTTTCTTT
>-|TRBJ2-7|many|TRBV6-5
CASKVPGGPPYEQYF
TGTGCCAGCAAGGTTCCAGGGGGGCCCCCCTACGAGCAGTACTTC
>-|TRBJ2-5|many|TRBV30
CAWGGSETQYF
TGTGCCTGGGGTGGGTCAGAGACCCAGTACTTC
>-|TRBJ2-7|many|TRBV20-1
CSARGRPDYEQCF
TGCAGTGCTAGGGGACGGCCTGACTACGAGCAGTGCTTC
>-|TRBJ1-6|many|TRBV12-3/TRBV12-4
CASSPPGYSPLHF
TGTGCCAGCAGTCCCCCGGGGTATTCACCCCTCCACTTT
>-|TRBJ2-5|many|TRBV2
CASIPHRAETQYF
TGTGCCAGCATCCCCCACAGGGCAGAGACCCAGTACTTC
>-|TRBJ2-7|-|TRBV6-2/TRBV6-3
CASTSDSAYEQYF
TGTGCCAGCACCAGTGACAGCGCCTACGAGCAGTACTTC
>-|TRBJ2-2|many|TRBV29-1
CSASRSTGELFF
TGCAGCGCCTCAAGGAGCACCGGGGAGCTGTTTTTT
>-|TRBJ2-4|many|TRBV28
CASGSDNIQYF
TGTGCCAGCGGGAGTGACAACATTCAGTACTTC
>-|TRBJ1-1|many|TRBV11-2
CASSATTDTEAFF
TGTGCCAGCAGCGCAACGACAGACACTGAAGCTTTCTTT
>TRBD1|TRBJ2-5|many|TRBV20-1
CSAPGQGAGETQYF
TGCAGTGCCCCCGGACAGGGGGCTGGGGAGACCCAGTACTTC
>-|TRBJ2-4|many|TRBV28
CATRGGGGLGKNIQYF
TGTGCCACCCGCGGGGGAGGGGGATTAGGGAAAAACATTCAGTACTTC
>-|TRBJ2-5|-|TRBV4-2
CASSNGREQETQYF
TGTGCCAGCAGCAACGGACGGGAACAAGAGACCCAGTACTTC
>-|TRBJ2-7|many|TRBV28
CASRRELGSSYGQYF
TGTGCCAGCAGGAGGGAACTGGGGAGCTCCTACGGGCAGTACTTC
>TRBD1|TRBJ1-5|many|TRBV27
CASSLISSTGIQPQHF
TGTGCCAGCAGTTTAATCTCCTCGACAGGGATTCAGCCCCAGCATTTT
>TRBD1|TRBJ1-1|many|TRBV7-9
CASSFETGDEAFF
TGTGCCAGCAGCTTTGAAACAGGGGATGAAGCTTTCTTT
>-|TRBJ1-2|-|TRBV12-3/TRBV12-4
CASTMLGSDYGYTF
TGTGCCAGCACCATGCTGGGATCTGACTATGGCTACACCTTC
>-|TRBJ2-2|-|TRBV15
CATSRDLLIPGELFF
TGTGCCACCAGCAGAGATTTACTGATCCCGGGGGAGCTGTTTTTT
>-|TRBJ1-1|many|TRBV29-1
CSVQAQWMNTEAFF
TGCAGCGTTCAGGCCCAGTGGATGAACACTGAAGCTTTCTTT
>TRBD1|TRBJ2-7|many|TRBV6-5
CASSYFRTGLEQYF
TGTGCCAGCAGTTACTTCCGGACAGGGCTAGAGCAGTACTTC
>TRBD1|TRBJ1-1|many|TRBV6-1
CASRRRTGRDTEAFF
TGTGCCAGCAGACGACGGACAGGACGGGACACTGAAGCTTTCTTT
>-|TRBJ2-2|many|TRBV24-1
CATSDRETGELFF
TGTGCCACCAGTGATCGGGAGACCGGGGAGCTGTTTTTT
>-|TRBJ2-5|many|TRBV20-1
CSARAGQALETQYF
TGCAGTGCTAGAGCAGGCCAAGCCCTAGAGACCCAGTACTTC